This TCR beta chain emerged from a study of beta chain features in type 1 diabetes. Whole-study context: Patients looked much like healthy donors when it came to age, gender and cell yields.

The trim removed 6 bases at V and 7 bases at J, leaving 0 bases unmatched. From germline, CDR1 is ENHRY and CDR2 SYGVKD. This CDR3 contains 11 residues. Remarks on this clone: Its antigen remains unidentified.

Study results and caveats: Healthy donors had naive, central memory and Treg TCRB repertoires that appeared less similar than those seen among patients.

Expressed TCRB transcripts were sequenced, since all the RNA that had been isolated was reverse transcribed. Profiling relied on immunoSEQ multiplex PCR, and the TCRdb table lists in-frame clones only, not all of them. The repertoire holds around 160,000 clones, with around 50% as singletons. This TCR came from a man between 18 and 29 years old in good health. V usage is TRBV10-3 and J usage is TRBJ2-1; 7 bases fit TRBD1. Sequencing input: Tregs from blood. This CDR3 reads CAIRDRNEQFF. The CDR3, as DNA: TGTGCCATCAGGGACAGGAATGAGCAGTTCTTC.